One sample yielded the 20 T cell receptor beta chains listed below, sequenced in a study of blood T cell repertoires in COVID-19 (dated by TCRdb to 2020 to 2022). Libraries were made using the immunoSEQ multiplex PCR assay. As stored in TCRdb, this immuneACCESS dataset retains in-frame rearrangements with V and J assigned. A fraction of the clones does not appear; measured against another copy, unresolved V genes explain less than half of the discrepancy, and the remainder lacks a known reason. The sample table contains 250,000 to 300,000 clones; only one count was recorded for about 86% of them. Of the sample, nearly 2% is held by the ten largest clones. Specimen: peripheral blood. Receptor source: a young man with active or convalescent COVID-19.

The gene calls are TRBV25-1 and TRBJ2-7, with 10 bases lining up with TRBD1. CDR1 is MGHDK, CDR2 SYGVNS, per germline. V shed 10 bases, J shed 6 bases, and the junction held 15 bases outside the gene matches. This CDR3 is 15 amino acids long. CDR3 region: CATGLGGTGVSEQYF. Written as DNA, the CDR3 is TGTGCCACGGGCCTTGGCGGGACAGGGGTAAGCGAGCAGTACTTC.

J is TRBJ2-5 and V is TRBV19; 15 nucleotides line up with TRBD2. There are 17 residues in the CDR3. Germline CDR1 reads LNHDA; CDR2 reads SQIVND (reference sequence). J gave up 5 bases and V 3 bases, and 7 bases lay outside the gene matches. The CDR3 sequence is CASSIRGLAGGMETQYF. Written as DNA, the CDR3 is TGTGCCAGTAGTATCCGCGGACTAGCGGGGGGGATGGAGACCCAGTACTTC.

The rearrangement joins TRBV3-1 (or the pseudogene TRBV3-2) to TRBJ1-2, with D possibly being TRBD1 (6 bases). With 6 bases removed from V and 5 bases from J, the gap between germline ends came to 13 bases. The CDR3 is 13 amino acids. Per germline, CDR1 LGHDT and CDR2 YNNKEL (reference sequence). CDR3 loop: CASRPFTGYGYTF. The CDR3 DNA sequence: TGTGCCAGCAGACCTTTTACAGGGTATGGCTACACCTTC.

V is TRBV9 and J is TRBJ1-4; possible D gene TRBD1, 5 bases. V was cut by 8 bases and J by 8 bases, with 19 bases left in between. CDR3 length equals 14 residues. Germline V gene lookup returns CDR1 SGDLS and CDR2 YYNGEE. The CDR3 here is CASAPGNTLEKLFF. The CDR3, as DNA: TGTGCCAGTGCCCCAGGGAATACCTTAGAAAAACTGTTTTTT.

The chain uses TRBV5-1 and TRBJ1-4, with D maybe TRBD1 (6 bases). The CDR3 has 15 residues. The V and J ends lost 0 bases and 6 bases respectively, with 12 bases between them. From germline, CDR1 is SGHRS and CDR2 YFSETQ. The CDR3 loop reads CASSLEAGADEKLFF. The CDR3 region has the DNA TGCGCCAGCAGCTTGGAAGCGGGGGCGGATGAAAAACTGTTTTTT. Together with reference TRBV5-1 and TRBJ1-4, the CDR3 gives the full variable domain: KAGVTQTPRYLIKTRGQQVTLSCSPISGHRSVSWYQQTPGQGLQFLFEYFSETQRNKGNFPGRFSGRQFSNSRSEMNVSTLELGDSALYLCASSLEAGADEKLFFGSGTQLSVL.

The chain combines TRBV19 with TRBJ1-1, with D possibly TRBD1 on 6 matching bases. This CDR3 is built from 15 residues. Germline V lookup: CDR1 LNHDA, CDR2 SQIVND (reference sequence). V lost 3 bases and J 4 bases, leaving 15 bases between the germline ends. DNA of the CDR3: TGTGCCAGTAGTATTATTGGGGGCGGCGGCACTGAAGCTTTCTTT. Amino acids: CASSIIGGGGTEAFF.

This chain links TRBV5-1 with TRBJ2-7; D may be TRBD1 (6 bases). Trimming cost V 5 bases and J 3 bases, with 21 bases left between them. Germline V gene lookup returns CDR1 SGHRS and CDR2 YFSETQ. CDR3 size: 16 residues. CDR3 nucleotides: TGCGCCAGCAGGCGAGAAATCCGACAGGAGAACTACGAGCAGTACTTC. Residues: CASRREIRQENYEQYF.

The chain employs TRBV10-3 and TRBJ1-2; 8 nucleotides align to TRBD1. The CDR3 has 14 residues. Trimming at V came to 4 bases and at J to 8 bases, leaving 9 bases not matched to a gene. Looked up from germline, CDR1 is ENHRY and CDR2 is SYGVKD. This CDR3 is CAISAVSGGNGYTF. The CDR3 DNA reads TGTGCCATCAGTGCGGTATCAGGGGGCAACGGCTACACCTTC.

V is TRBV5-4 and J is TRBJ2-3; 12 bases align to TRBD2. Germline values: CDR1 SGHNT, CDR2 YYREEE (reference sequence). This CDR3 has 15 residues. The V segment lost 7 bases and the J segment 2 bases; nucleotides outside the gene matches: 5. CDR3 loop: CASLLAGGPTDTQYF. CDR3 nucleotides: TGTGCCAGCTTACTAGCGGGGGGTCCCACAGATACGCAGTATTTT.

V and J are TRBV15 and TRBJ2-2; D may be TRBD2 (5 bases). Trimming took 4 bases from V and 0 from J, leaving 9 bases between them. This CDR3 contains 15 residues. Germline V gene data show CDR1 as LNHNV and CDR2 as YYDKDF (reference sequence). The DNA of the CDR3 is TGTGCCACCAGCATGGACTTATCGAACACCGGGGAGCTGTTTTTT. Its protein product is CATSMDLSNTGELFF. Combining the CDR3 with reference TRBV15 and TRBJ2-2 gives the whole variable domain DAMVIQNPRYQVTQFGKPVTLSCSQTLNHNVMYWYQQKSSQAPKLLFHYYDKDFNNEADTPDNFQSRRPNTSFCFLDIRSPGLGDTAMYLCATSMDLSNTGELFFGEGSRLTVL.

The chain uses TRBV20-1 and TRBJ1-5, with unresolved D. CDR1 DFQATT and CDR2 SNEGSKA come from the germline V gene (reference sequence). The CDR3 length is 16 residues. V was trimmed by 3 bases and J by 0 bases, leaving 15 bases between them. The CDR3 sequence is CSASNAAGISNQPQHF. In nucleotides, the CDR3 is TGCAGTGCTAGTAACGCGGCGGGGATTAGCAATCAGCCCCAGCATTTT.

The CDR3 loop is CASSLQGQPQHF. For the CDR3, the DNA is TGTGCCAGCAGCCTACAGGGTCAGCCCCAGCATTTT. The rearrangement links TRBV5-4 to TRBJ1-5, with TRBD1 as a possible D gene (6 bases). The CDR3 is made up of 12 amino acids. Trimming stripped 4 bases from V and 6 bases from J, with 8 bases between. The germline CDR1 and CDR2 sequences are SGHNT and YYREEE (reference sequence). The variable domain in full, with the rest retrieved from reference TRBV5-4 and TRBJ1-5, is ETGVTQSPTHLIKTRGQQVTLRCSSQSGHNTVSWYQQALGQGPQFIFQYYREEENGRGNFPPRFSGLQFPNYSSELNVNALELDDSALYLCASSLQGQPQHFGDGTRLSIL.

The V and J genes are TRBV7-2 and TRBJ1-1, with D uncertain. The CDR3 is 13 residues long. Germline CDR1 is SGHTA and CDR2 is FQGNSA. V lost 4 bases and J lost 0, with 6 bases in between. The CDR3 coding sequence is TGTGCCAGCAGCTACACAGTGAACACTGAAGCTTTCTTT. Its translation: CASSYTVNTEAFF.

The chain uses TRBV30 and TRBJ2-1; no reliable D call. CDR3 length equals 11 residues. Germline CDR1 GTSNPN, CDR2 SVGIG (reference sequence). Between the trimmed V and J ends, which lost 2 bases and 9 bases, there was a span of 8 bases. The CDR3 spells CAWSTGFEQFF. The CDR3, as DNA: TGTGCCTGGAGTACCGGGTTTGAGCAGTTCTTC.

The V gene is TRBV11-1, the J gene TRBJ2-2; 8 nucleotides align to TRBD1. CDR1 and CDR2 (germline): SGHAT, FQDESV (reference sequence). With 8 bases clipped from V and 1 base from J, the junction kept 9 bases outside the gene matches. The CDR3 is 16 residues long. The CDR3 DNA is TGTGCCAGCCGAGAGTCCGGGACAGGGAACACCGGGGAGCTGTTTTTT. Protein product: CASRESGTGNTGELFF.

The chain joins TRBV30 to TRBJ1-2; maybe TRBD1 (6 bases). Germline V gene sequence: CDR1 GTSNPN, CDR2 SVGIG (reference sequence). CDR3 length: 13 amino acids. Trimming took 4 bases from V and 5 from J, leaving 14 bases between them. CDR3 protein: CAWIENRAYGYTF. In DNA form, the CDR3 reads TGTGCCTGGATCGAAAACAGGGCTTATGGCTACACCTTC.

Turning to this clone: A read error may produce the germline difference seen at one junction end. This sequence joins TRBV15 and TRBJ1-1, with 10 bases aligning to TRBD1. The CDR3 loop spans 15 amino acids. Germline CDR1 and CDR2: LNHNV and YYDKDF (reference sequence). CDR3 loop: CATSNRGQGNAEAFF. CDR3 DNA sequence: TGTGCCACCAGCAACCGGGGACAGGGGAACGCTGAAGCTTTCTTT.

The rearrangement links TRBV6-9 to TRBJ1-6; D not certain. Germline V gene lookup returns CDR1 MNHGY and CDR2 SVAAGI. The CDR3 runs to 9 residues. Trimming pared 8 bases from V and 16 bases from J, leaving 9 bases between. The DNA of the CDR3 is TGTGCCAGCCTGGGCGGGCTCCACTTT. This gives the protein CASLGGLHF.

The chain recombines TRBV4-1 with TRBJ1-2; the D gene is possibly TRBD1 (6 bases). Deletions cut 2 bases from V and 0 bases from J, with 16 bases between. The germline V gene encodes CDR1 MGHRA and CDR2 YSYEKL. The CDR3 spans 17 residues. The CDR3 DNA reads as TGCGCCAGCAGCCAACCTACCCAGGGGATCTCTAACTATGGCTACACCTTC. Encoded protein: CASSQPTQGISNYGYTF.

The V call is TRBV10-2, the J call TRBJ1-2, with a possible D match to TRBD1 (6 bases). Germline CDR1 is WSHSY and CDR2 is SAAADI. The CDR3 totals 13 residues. V lost 6 bases and J 2 bases, leaving 10 bases between the germline ends. The CDR3 DNA follows: TGCGCCAGCAGGCTTCAGGGGAACTATGGCTACACCTTC. As protein: CASRLQGNYGYTF.